Described below is a single T cell receptor beta chain sequence and its context. J lost 3 bases, V lost 4 bases, and 17 bases had no gene match. Germline CDR1 MGHRA, CDR2 YSYEKL. This CDR3 has 19 amino acids. The sample belongs to a study of CD8 T cells in ankylosing spondylitis. A single record per CDR3 protein comes from TCRdb applying MiXCR to the 5' RACE reads. The table shows around 150,000 distinct CDR3 sequences, with 6% to 8% occurring only once. This receptor was identified in a female donor with ankylosing spondylitis or in good health (not recorded which). The genes are TRBV4-1 and TRBJ1-1; 10 bases are shared with TRBD1. The material sequenced was blood, either unsorted or a sorted T cell fraction (not recorded which). CDR3 nucleotide sequence: TGCGCCAGCAGCCGCGACCGGGACAGGGGATCAGGCCTGGACACTGAAGCTTTCTTT. Translating gives CASSRDRDRGSGLDTEAFF.